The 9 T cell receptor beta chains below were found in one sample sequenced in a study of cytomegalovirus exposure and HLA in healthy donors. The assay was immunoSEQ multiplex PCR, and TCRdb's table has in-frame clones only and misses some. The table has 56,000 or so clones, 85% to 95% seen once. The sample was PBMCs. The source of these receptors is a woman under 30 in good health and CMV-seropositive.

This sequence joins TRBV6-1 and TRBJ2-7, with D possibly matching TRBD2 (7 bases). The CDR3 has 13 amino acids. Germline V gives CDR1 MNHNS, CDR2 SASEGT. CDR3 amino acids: CAGGRESSYEQYF. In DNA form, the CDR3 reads TGTGCGGGGGGGCGGGAGAGCTCCTACGAGCAGTACTTC.

The CDR3 DNA sequence: TGTGCCAGAAGCTACTACAGGGTTCGAATCACTGAAGCTTTCTTT. Residues: CARSYYRVRITEAFF. The rearrangement uses TRBV5-3 and TRBJ1-1, with a tentative D call TRBD1 (6 bases). TRBV5-3 is identified as an open reading frame with a role that is uncertain. With 3 bases removed from V and 4 bases from J, the gap between germline ends came to 16 bases. The CDR3 extends over 15 amino acids.

CDR3 DNA sequence: TGTGCCAGCAGCGGACGACAGGGGACGAGCACAGATACGCAGTATTTT. Translation: CASSGRQGTSTDTQYF. V is TRBV9 and J is TRBJ2-3; TRBD1 aligns across 8 bases. From germline, CDR1 is SGDLS and CDR2 YYNGEE. There are 16 residues in the CDR3. J was trimmed by 0 bases and V by 3 bases; bases with no gene match: 6.

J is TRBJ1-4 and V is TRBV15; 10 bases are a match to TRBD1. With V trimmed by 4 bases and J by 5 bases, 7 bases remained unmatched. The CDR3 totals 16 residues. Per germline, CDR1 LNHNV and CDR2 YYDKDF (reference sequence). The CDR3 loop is CATSKRPGQGNEKLFF. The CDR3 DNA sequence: TGTGCCACCAGCAAAAGACCGGGACAGGGGAATGAAAAACTGTTTTTT.

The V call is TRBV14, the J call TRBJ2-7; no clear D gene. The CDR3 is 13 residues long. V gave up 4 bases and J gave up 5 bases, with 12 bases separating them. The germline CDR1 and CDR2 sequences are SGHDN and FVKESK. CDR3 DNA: TGTGCCAGCAGCCGGTACGTTAGCAACGAGCAGTACTTC. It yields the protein CASSRYVSNEQYF.

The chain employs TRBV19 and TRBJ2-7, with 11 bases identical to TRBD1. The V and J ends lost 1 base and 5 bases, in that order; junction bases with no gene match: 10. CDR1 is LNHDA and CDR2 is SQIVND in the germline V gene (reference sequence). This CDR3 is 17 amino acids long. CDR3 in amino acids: CASSIGYIRTGGNEQYF. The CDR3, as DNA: TGTGCCAGTAGTATAGGGTATATTCGGACAGGGGGCAACGAGCAGTACTTC. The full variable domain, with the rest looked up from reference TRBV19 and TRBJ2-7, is DGGITQSPKYLFRKEGQNVTLSCEQNLNHDAMYWYRQDPGQGLRLIYYSQIVNDFQKGDIAEGYSVSREKKESFPLTVTSAQKNPTAFYLCASSIGYIRTGGNEQYFGPGTRLTVT.

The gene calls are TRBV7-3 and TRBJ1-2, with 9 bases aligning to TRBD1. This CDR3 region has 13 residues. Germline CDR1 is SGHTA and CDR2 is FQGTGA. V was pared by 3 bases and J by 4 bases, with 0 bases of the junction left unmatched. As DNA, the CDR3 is TGTGCCAGCAGCTTGACAGGGGGCTATGGCTACACCTTC. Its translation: CASSLTGGYGYTF.

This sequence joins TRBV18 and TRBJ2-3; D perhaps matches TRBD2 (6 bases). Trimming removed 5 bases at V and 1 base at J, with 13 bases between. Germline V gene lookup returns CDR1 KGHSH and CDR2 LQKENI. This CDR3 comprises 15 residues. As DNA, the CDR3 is TGTGCCAGCTCAGTTATGGCGGGGCGCACAGATACGCAGTATTTT. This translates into CASSVMAGRTDTQYF.

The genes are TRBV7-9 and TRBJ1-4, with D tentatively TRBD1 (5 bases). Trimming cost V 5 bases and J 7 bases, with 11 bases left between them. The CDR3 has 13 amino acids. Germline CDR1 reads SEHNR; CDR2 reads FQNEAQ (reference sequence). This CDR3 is CASSRSGGEKLFF. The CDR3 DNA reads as TGTGCCAGCAGCCGAAGCGGGGGTGAAAAACTGTTTTTT.